These 3 T cell receptor beta chains originate from one sample sequenced in a study of blood T cell repertoires in COVID-19. Data came from immunoSEQ multiplex PCR; TCRdb stores just in-frame clones and leaves some out. The sample lists fewer than 85,000 clones; 70% to 90% were seen once. The specimen sequenced was peripheral blood. These receptors were collected from a man in his fifties or sixties with acute or convalescent COVID-19.

J is TRBJ2-5 and V is TRBV25-1; no definite D call. The CDR3 has 13 amino acids. The V gene's germline CDR1 is MGHDK and CDR2 SYGVNS. V was clipped by 7 bases and J by 4 bases, with 13 bases between them. The CDR3: CASNRRSGETQYF. DNA of the CDR3: TGTGCCAGCAACCGCCGCTCGGGAGAGACCCAGTACTTC.

The chain recombines TRBV10-1 with TRBJ1-1, with D unresolved. The ends were cut back, 4 bases at V and 1 base at J, with 7 bases in the middle. There are 13 residues in the CDR3. Per the germline V gene, CDR1 is WNHNN and CDR2 is SYGVQD (reference sequence). CDR3 DNA: TGCGCCAGCAGTGGGCAGGCGAACACTGAAGCTTTCTTT. Its protein product is CASSGQANTEAFF.

The V gene is TRBV11-2, the J gene TRBJ2-1; D is possibly TRBD2 (6 bases). V was clipped by 1 base and J by 9 bases, with 10 bases between them. The CDR3 has 13 amino acids. CDR1 is SGHAT, CDR2 FQNNGV, per germline. The CDR3 spells CASSLGDWGEQFF. Here the CDR3 DNA reads TGTGCCAGCAGCTTAGGGGACTGGGGTGAGCAGTTCTTC.